The 27 T cell receptor beta chains listed next were all sequenced from one sample in a study of blood T cell repertoires in COVID-19. Measured with immunoSEQ multiplex PCR; TCRdb has only the in-frame clones, and not every one. The sample lists some 410,000 clones, around 87% occurring once. Sequences were obtained from PBMCs or T cells enriched from blood (not recorded which). The receptors shown here come from a woman between 25 and 40 years old with acute COVID-19.

The gene calls are TRBV2 and TRBJ1-1; 8 positions agree with TRBD1. The trim removed 7 bases at V and 1 base at J, leaving 5 bases unmatched. CDR3 size: 14 residues. Per germline, CDR1 SNHLY and CDR2 FYNNEI. DNA of the CDR3: TGTGCCAGCATCTCTGACAGGGGGAACACTGAAGCTTTCTTT. Translated, it gives CASISDRGNTEAFF.

The chain carries TRBV27 and TRBJ1-2; no firm D call. This CDR3 is built from 15 residues. The ends were cut back, 5 bases at V and 2 bases at J, with 15 bases in the middle. Germline CDR1 and CDR2: MNHEY and SMNVEV (reference sequence). The CDR3 nucleotides are TGTGCCAGCAGTACGGGGATCTACCAAAACTATGGCTACACCTTC. Its protein product is CASSTGIYQNYGYTF.

This CDR3 reads CASSLQGGGGVNTEAFF. As DNA, the CDR3 is TGCGCCAGCAGCTTGCAGGGCGGCGGGGGGGTGAACACTGAAGCTTTCTTT. The rearrangement uses TRBV5-1 and TRBJ1-1, with a possible D match to TRBD1 (5 bases). Germline V gives CDR1 SGHRS, CDR2 YFSETQ. Trimming left V 1 base short and J 0 bases short, with 16 bases between. The CDR3 contains 17 residues.

The chain uses TRBV7-2 and TRBJ1-2; D is unclear. The CDR3 has 15 amino acids. The V end was cut by 0 bases, the J end by 0 bases, with 8 bases between. Germline lookup yields CDR1 SGHTA and CDR2 FQGNSA. The CDR3 is CASSLAHTANYGYTF. As DNA, the CDR3 is TGTGCCAGCAGCTTAGCGCACACCGCTAACTATGGCTACACCTTC.

The V and J genes are TRBV19 and TRBJ2-3; possible D gene TRBD1, 7 bases. Germline CDR1 reads LNHDA; CDR2 reads SQIVND (reference sequence). CDR3 length: 15 residues. Trimming left V 5 bases short and J 3 bases short, with 15 bases between. CDR3: CASSVGQAGTDTQYF. CDR3 in DNA: TGTGCCAGTAGTGTTGGACAGGCGGGAACAGATACGCAGTATTTT.

In DNA form, the CDR3 reads TGTGCCAGCTGGGCCAGGTCGTCTGGGGCCAACGTCCTGACTTTC. Its translation is CASWARSSGANVLTF. The genes are TRBV28 and TRBJ2-6; D call uncertain. There are 15 residues in the CDR3. Germline loops: CDR1 MDHEN, CDR2 SYDVKM. V gave up 8 bases and J gave up 1 base, with 12 bases separating them. Variable domain in full (rest from reference TRBV28 and TRBJ2-6): DVKVTQSSRYLVKRTGEKVFLECVQDMDHENMFWYRQDPGLGLRLIYFSYDVKMKEKGDIPEGYSVSREKKERFSLILESASTNQTSMYLCASWARSSGANVLTFGAGSRLTVL.

The J gene is TRBJ2-3, the V gene TRBV24-1; D is possibly TRBD2 (5 bases). V lost 4 bases and J 4 bases, leaving 17 bases between the germline ends. The CDR3 spans 16 residues. Germline V gives CDR1 KGHDR, CDR2 SFDVKD. The CDR3 spells CATSESGLAGPDTQYF. The CDR3 region has the DNA TGTGCCACCAGTGAATCCGGTCTTGCGGGCCCAGATACGCAGTATTTT.

The chain carries TRBV2 and TRBJ2-1; the D gene is possibly TRBD1 (5 bases). Germline V CDR1 and CDR2: SNHLY, FYNNEI. The CDR3 has 12 amino acids. Trimming removed 2 bases at V and 10 bases at J, with 9 bases between. CDR3 sequence: CASSERQGEQFF. CDR3 DNA sequence: TGTGCCAGCAGTGAAAGGCAGGGAGAGCAGTTCTTC.

The gene calls are TRBV30 and TRBJ2-1, with TRBD2 matching over 7 bases. CDR3 size: 16 residues. J was trimmed by 4 bases and V by 3 bases; bases with no gene match: 12. CDR1 GTSNPN and CDR2 SVGIG come from the germline V gene (reference sequence). The DNA of the CDR3 is TGTGCCTGGAGGCCCTCCGGGGGGATTGGGTACAATGAGCAGTTCTTC. Translation: CAWRPSGGIGYNEQFF.

J is TRBJ2-7 and V is TRBV7-2, with D maybe TRBD1 (6 bases). The germline CDR1 and CDR2 sequences are SGHTA and FQGNSA. This CDR3 comprises 18 residues. The germline V and J ends were trimmed by 4 bases and 3 bases, with 25 bases remaining between them. For the CDR3, the DNA is TGTGCCAGCAGCTCACAGACAGGCGGAGGCTTCAGCCACTACGAGCAGTACTTC. The encoded protein is CASSSQTGGGFSHYEQYF.

This rearrangement joins TRBV7-9 to TRBJ1-5; D call uncertain. Trimming stripped 5 bases from V and 0 bases from J, with 11 bases between. CDR3 length equals 15 residues. Germline CDR1 reads SEHNR; CDR2 reads FQNEAQ (reference sequence). The CDR3 loop reads CASSLSSPSNQPQHF. DNA of the CDR3: TGTGCCAGCAGCCTTAGTTCCCCTAGCAATCAGCCCCAGCATTTT.

The chain has TRBV29-1 and TRBJ1-2, with TRBD1 matching 10 bases. The CDR3 consists of 14 residues. V lost 7 bases, J lost 4 bases, and 9 bases stayed unmatched. Per germline, CDR1 SQVTM and CDR2 ANQGSEA. The CDR3 reads CSAMPGQGSYGYTF. The CDR3 DNA sequence: TGCAGCGCCATGCCGGGACAGGGGAGCTATGGCTACACCTTC. The full variable domain, its missing parts supplied by reference TRBV29-1 and TRBJ1-2, is SAVISQKPSRDICQRGTSLTIQCQVDSQVTMMFWYRQQPGQSLTLIATANQGSEATYESGFVIDKFPISRPNLTFSTLTVSNMSPEDSSIYLCSAMPGQGSYGYTFGSGTRLTVV.

This clone has only one observation. The rearrangement links TRBV10-3 to TRBJ2-7; 7 bases line up with TRBD2. V lost 5 bases to trimming and J lost 4 bases; unmatched junction nucleotides: 11. CDR1 is ENHRY and CDR2 is SYGVKD in the germline V gene. The CDR3 runs 15 residues. The CDR3 bases are TGTGCCATCAGTCGAGGGACGGGGGAGGGTTACGAGCAGTACTTC. It specifies CAISRGTGEGYEQYF.

This chain uses TRBV2 with TRBJ2-3; maybe TRBD1 (5 bases). The CDR3 consists of 14 residues. Germline assignment: CDR1 SNHLY and CDR2 FYNNEI. V dropped 4 bases and J dropped 1 base, with 9 bases sitting between them. CDR3 protein: CASSGPTGTDTQYF. The CDR3 DNA is TGTGCCAGCAGTGGCCCGACAGGCACAGATACGCAGTATTTT.

The rearrangement joins TRBV24-1 to TRBJ1-2; 7 nucleotides align to TRBD1. J was trimmed by 2 bases and V by 1 base; bases with no gene match: 15. CDR1 and CDR2 from the germline V gene are KGHDR and SFDVKD. The CDR3 has 19 amino acids. CDR3: CATSDFPAMDRPFNYGYTF. The CDR3 DNA sequence: TGTGCCACCAGTGATTTCCCGGCGATGGACAGGCCCTTCAACTATGGCTACACCTTC.

This chain uses TRBV4-1 with TRBJ1-1; 8 bases agree with TRBD1. From germline, CDR1 is MGHRA and CDR2 YSYEKL. The CDR3 is 17 residues long. The V segment lost 0 bases and the J segment 0 bases; nucleotides outside the gene matches: 6. CDR3 protein: CASSQDSGGLMNTEAFF. CDR3 sequence (DNA): TGCGCCAGCAGCCAAGATTCAGGGGGCCTTATGAACACTGAAGCTTTCTTT.

This sequence joins TRBV7-2 and TRBJ2-7, with 7 bases identical to TRBD1. The CDR3 runs to 14 residues. Germline V gene lookup returns CDR1 SGHTA and CDR2 FQGNSA. The V segment lost 1 base and the J segment 5 bases; nucleotides outside the gene matches: 5. The CDR3 reads CASSLDRQGNEQYF. CDR3 in DNA: TGTGCCAGCAGCTTAGATCGACAGGGTAACGAGCAGTACTTC.

The sample holds a few counts of this clone. The chain carries TRBV19 and TRBJ1-2; D is uncertain. Looked up from germline, CDR1 is LNHDA and CDR2 is SQIVND (reference sequence). CDR3 length equals 14 residues. V was trimmed by 3 bases and J by 3 bases, leaving 11 bases between them. The CDR3 reads CASSMGGKDYGYTF. The CDR3 DNA sequence: TGTGCCAGTAGTATGGGAGGAAAAGACTATGGCTACACCTTC.

This clone was detected only a few times. The chain combines TRBV6-5 with TRBJ1-1, with D perhaps matching TRBD1 (5 bases). Germline values: CDR1 MNHEY, CDR2 SVGAGI. This CDR3 has 13 amino acids. The germline V and J ends were trimmed by 10 bases and 0 bases, with 12 bases remaining between them. CDR3 region: CATSTEMNTEAFF. Written as DNA, the CDR3 is TGTGCCACCTCGACAGAAATGAACACTGAAGCTTTCTTT.

This clone was seen a handful of times. The chain joins TRBV7-2 to TRBJ1-6; 7 bases match TRBD1. Losses at the gene ends were 1 base for V and 6 bases for J; bases not matched to a gene: 9. The CDR3 extends over 17 amino acids. Germline values: CDR1 SGHTA, CDR2 FQGNSA. CDR3 sequence reads: CASSLDLTGVGNSPLHF. CDR3 coding DNA: TGTGCCAGCAGCTTAGATCTCACAGGGGTGGGTAATTCACCCCTCCACTTT.

This chain connects TRBV13 to TRBJ2-2; no clear D gene. The CDR3 has 15 amino acids. The germline V and J ends were trimmed by 5 bases and 1 base, with 11 bases remaining between them. From germline, CDR1 is PRHDT and CDR2 FYEKMQ (reference sequence). CDR3 sequence reads: CASSTRSGNTGELFF. The CDR3 nucleotides read TGTGCCAGCAGCACGAGGTCGGGGAACACCGGGGAGCTGTTTTTT.

The genes are TRBV7-9 and TRBJ1-5, with 7 bases aligning to TRBD1. Unmatched junction bases numbered 15, after V lost 8 bases and J lost 8 bases. In germline, CDR1 is SEHNR, CDR2 FQNEAQ (reference sequence). This CDR3 spans 15 amino acids. CDR3 protein: CASPQCWQGVEPQHF. CDR3 coding DNA: TGTGCCAGCCCCCAATGTTGGCAGGGGGTTGAGCCCCAGCATTTT. The full variable domain, rest sourced from reference TRBV7-9 and TRBJ1-5, is DTGVSQNPRHKITKRGQNVTFRCDPISEHNRLYWYRQTLGQGPEFLTYFQNEAQLEKSRLLSDRFSAERPKGSFSTLEIQRTEQGDSAMYLCASPQCWQGVEPQHFGDGTRLSIL.

The gene calls are TRBV10-3 and TRBJ1-4, with a tentative D call TRBD1 (6 bases). Trimming left V 3 bases short and J 8 bases short, with 16 bases between. The CDR3 length is 15 residues. CDR1 ENHRY and CDR2 SYGVKD come from the germline V gene. The CDR3 nucleotides read TGTGCCATCAGTGAAAGTCCGGCGGGGGGCGAAAAACTGTTTTTT. This translates into CAISESPAGGEKLFF.

The chain employs TRBV5-1 and TRBJ1-2; 7 nucleotides line up with TRBD1. V lost 3 bases to trimming and J lost 4 bases; unmatched junction nucleotides: 3. In germline, CDR1 is SGHRS, CDR2 YFSETQ. CDR3 length: 13 amino acids. The CDR3 DNA reads TGCGCCAGCAGCTCGGGGACAGTCTATGGCTACACCTTC. This translates into CASSSGTVYGYTF.

V and J are TRBV5-6 and TRBJ2-2; no clear D gene. With 4 bases removed from V and 1 base from J, the gap between germline ends came to 14 bases. The germline gives CDR1 SGHDT, CDR2 YYEEEE. CDR3 length equals 16 residues. The CDR3 DNA reads as TGTGCCAGCAGCCCCCTCGAAGAGAAGAACACCGGGGAGCTGTTTTTT. Translation gives CASSPLEEKNTGELFF. Based on the CDR3 plus reference TRBV5-6 and TRBJ2-2, the full variable domain is DAGVTQSPTHLIKTRGQQVTLRCSPKSGHDTVSWYQQALGQGPQFIFQYYEEEERQRGNFPDRFSGHQFPNYSSELNVNALLLGDSALYLCASSPLEEKNTGELFFGEGSRLTVL.

This chain joins TRBV10-3 and TRBJ1-1, with unresolved D. Trimming pared 8 bases from V and 3 bases from J, leaving 13 bases between. The germline gives CDR1 ENHRY, CDR2 SYGVKD. The length of the CDR3 is 13 residues. CDR3 nucleotide sequence: TGTGCCATCGGTCGGGGAATTGACACTGAAGCTTTCTTT. Translated, it gives CAIGRGIDTEAFF.

This clone was detected once. The chain uses TRBV11-2 and TRBJ2-7, with TRBD2 matching over 7 bases. CDR3 size: 15 residues. With 1 base clipped from V and 2 bases from J, the junction kept 5 bases outside the gene matches. Germline V CDR1 and CDR2: SGHAT, FQNNGV. The CDR3 region is CASSLGSGTTYEQYF. CDR3 bases: TGTGCCAGCAGCTTAGGGAGCGGGACTACCTACGAGCAGTACTTC.